These 4 T cell receptor beta chains originate from one sample sequenced in a study of T cell repertoires in cytomegalovirus infection (dated 2019 in TCRdb). TCRdb lists the instrument as Illumina HiSeq 1500. TCRdb ran its own pipeline on the public reads, namely fastp trimming at Q25 and MiXCR clone calling, and kept in-frame beta chains. Entries that share a CDR3 protein sequence are merged under the most common genes and DNA. The sample table records about 490,000 distinct CDR3 sequences; more than 25% of these occur just once. The top ten clones comprise around 13% of the sample. Sequencing was done on a sample of PBMCs. These receptors all stem from a human donor in good health (CMV status not recorded). Some clones in this sample may be carry-over from other donors' samples.

The rearrangement uses TRBV28 and TRBJ2-3, with a weak D call TRBD2 (6 bases). Trimming removed 5 bases from V and 12 bases from J, with 21 bases in between. CDR1 and CDR2 from the germline V gene are MDHEN and SYDVKM. CDR3 length: 14 residues. The CDR3 protein is CASSDPGLPNPQYF. CDR3 DNA: TGTGCCAGCAGTGATCCGGGACTCCCTAATCCCCAGTATTTT.

The chain couples TRBV24-1 to TRBJ2-1; D remains ambiguous. The germline V gene has CDR1 KGHDR and CDR2 SFDVKD. V lost 5 bases, J lost 1 base, and 11 bases lay in between. This CDR3 has 15 amino acids. The CDR3 sequence: CATSAGRSSYNEQFF. In nucleotides, the CDR3 is TGTGCCACCAGTGCGGGCAGGTCGTCCTACAATGAGCAGTTCTTC.

On this clonotype: This may be a read error: a much more frequent sequence differs by one nucleotide. V gene TRBV7-2 combines with J gene TRBJ2-7, with D possibly being TRBD2 (6 bases). The CDR3 loop spans 18 amino acids. V gave up 1 base and J gave up 3 bases, with 22 bases separating them. CDR1 and CDR2 (germline): SGHTA, FQGNSA. The CDR3 DNA reads as TGTGCCAGCAGCTTAGAATCGGCTAGCGCGGTCGCTATCTACGAGCAGTACTTC. Its translation: CASSLESASAVAIYEQYF. Combining the CDR3 with reference TRBV7-2 and TRBJ2-7 gives the whole variable domain GAGVSQSPSNKVTEKGKDVELRCDPISGHTALYWYRQSLGQGLEFLIYFQGNSAPDKSGLPSDRFSAERTGGSVSTLTIQRTQQEDSAVYLCASSLESASAVAIYEQYFGPGTRLTVT.

The chain has TRBV2 and TRBJ2-1; tentative D call: TRBD2 (5 bases). The CDR3 has 13 residues. V was shortened by 2 bases and J by 11 bases, with 13 bases between the two germline ends. The V gene's germline CDR1 is SNHLY and CDR2 FYNNEI. CDR3 in amino acids: CASSESIGVQQFF. In DNA form, the CDR3 reads TGTGCCAGCAGTGAATCGATCGGGGTCCAGCAGTTCTTC.